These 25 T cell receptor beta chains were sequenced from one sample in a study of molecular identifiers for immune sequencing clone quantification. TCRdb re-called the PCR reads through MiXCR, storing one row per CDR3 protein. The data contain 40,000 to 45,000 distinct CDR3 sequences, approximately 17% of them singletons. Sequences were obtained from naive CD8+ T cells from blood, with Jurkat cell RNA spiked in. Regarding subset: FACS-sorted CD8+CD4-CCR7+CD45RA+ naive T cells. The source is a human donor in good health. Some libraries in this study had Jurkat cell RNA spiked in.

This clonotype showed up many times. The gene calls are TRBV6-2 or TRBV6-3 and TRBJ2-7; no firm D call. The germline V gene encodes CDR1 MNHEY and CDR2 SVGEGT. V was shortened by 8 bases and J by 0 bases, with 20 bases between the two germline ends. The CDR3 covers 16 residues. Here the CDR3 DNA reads TGTGCCAGCGCTAATCCACGGGCACTGAGCTCCTACGAGCAGTACTTC. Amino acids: CASANPRALSSYEQYF.

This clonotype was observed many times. CDR3 in DNA: TGTGCCAGCAGCCAACCGGGACAGAGCTACGAGCAGTACTTC. It translates to CASSQPGQSYEQYF. This chain links TRBV7-2 with TRBJ2-7; TRBD1 agrees at 7 bases. J lost 3 bases, V lost 5 bases, and 7 bases had no gene match. The CDR3 covers 14 residues. Germline V gene sequence: CDR1 SGHTA, CDR2 FQGNSA. The full variable domain, in which reference TRBV7-2 and TRBJ2-7 provide the parts outside the CDR3, is GAGVSQSPSNKVTEKGKDVELRCDPISGHTALYWYRQSLGQGLEFLIYFQGNSAPDKSGLPSDRFSAERTGGSVSTLTIQRTQQEDSAVYLCASSQPGQSYEQYFGPGTRLTVT.

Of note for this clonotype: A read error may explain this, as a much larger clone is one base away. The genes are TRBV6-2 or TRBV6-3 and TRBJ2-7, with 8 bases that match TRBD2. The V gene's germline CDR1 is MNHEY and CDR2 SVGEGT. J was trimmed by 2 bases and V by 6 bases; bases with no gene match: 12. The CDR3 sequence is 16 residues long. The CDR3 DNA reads TGTGCCAGCAGCTCTCTGGTAGCGGGAAGGCCCTACGAGCAGTACTTC. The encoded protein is CASSSLVAGRPYEQYF.

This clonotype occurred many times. The chain's CDR3 is CSARDERNPIEQYF. The CDR3 region has the DNA TGCAGTGCTAGAGATGAGAGAAACCCCATCGAGCAGTACTTC. The chain has TRBV20-1 and TRBJ2-7, with D unresolved. This CDR3 has 14 residues. Between the trimmed V and J ends, which lost 0 bases and 6 bases, there was a span of 15 bases. In germline, CDR1 is DFQATT, CDR2 SNEGSKA (reference sequence).

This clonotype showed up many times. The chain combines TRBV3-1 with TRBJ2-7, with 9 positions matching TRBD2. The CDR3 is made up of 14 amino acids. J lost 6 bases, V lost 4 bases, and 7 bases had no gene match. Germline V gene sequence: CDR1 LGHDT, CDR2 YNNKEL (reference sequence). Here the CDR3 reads CASSLIAGVGEQYF. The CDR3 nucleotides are TGTGCCAGCAGCCTAATAGCGGGAGTGGGCGAGCAGTACTTC.

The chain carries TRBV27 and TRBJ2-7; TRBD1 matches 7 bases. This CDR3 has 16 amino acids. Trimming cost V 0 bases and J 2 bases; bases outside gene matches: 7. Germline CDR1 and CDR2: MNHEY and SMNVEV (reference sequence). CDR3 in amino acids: CASSLSIPGTAYEQYF. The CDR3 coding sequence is TGTGCCAGCAGTTTATCGATCCCCGGGACAGCCTACGAGCAGTACTTC.

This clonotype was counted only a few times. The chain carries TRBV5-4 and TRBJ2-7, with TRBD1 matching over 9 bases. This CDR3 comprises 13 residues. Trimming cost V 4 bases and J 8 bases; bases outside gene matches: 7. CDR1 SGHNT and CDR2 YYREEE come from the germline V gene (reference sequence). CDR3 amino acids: CASSMGQGVKQYF. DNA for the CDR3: TGTGCCAGCAGCATGGGACAGGGAGTAAAGCAGTACTTC.

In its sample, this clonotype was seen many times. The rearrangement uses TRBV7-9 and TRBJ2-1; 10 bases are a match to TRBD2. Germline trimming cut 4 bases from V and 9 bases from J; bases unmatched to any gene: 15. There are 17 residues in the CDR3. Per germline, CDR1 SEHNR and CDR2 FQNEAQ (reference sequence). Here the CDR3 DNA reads TGTGCCAGCAGCTCAATAACGGGGAGCGGGAGGGCCAGTGAGCAGTTCTTC. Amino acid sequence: CASSSITGSGRASEQFF.

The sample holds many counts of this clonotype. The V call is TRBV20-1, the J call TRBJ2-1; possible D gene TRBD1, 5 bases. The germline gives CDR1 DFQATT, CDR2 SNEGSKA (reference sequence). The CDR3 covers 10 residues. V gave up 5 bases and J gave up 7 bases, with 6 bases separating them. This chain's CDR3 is CSAAGNEQFF. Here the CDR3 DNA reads TGCAGTGCTGCAGGGAATGAGCAGTTCTTC.

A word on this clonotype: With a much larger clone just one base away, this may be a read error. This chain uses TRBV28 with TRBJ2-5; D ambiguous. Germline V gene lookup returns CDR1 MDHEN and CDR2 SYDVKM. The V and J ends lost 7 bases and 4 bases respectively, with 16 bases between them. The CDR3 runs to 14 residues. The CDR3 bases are TGTGCCAGCAACCAAGGGCCCTTTTCAGAGACCCAGTACTTC. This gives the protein CASNQGPFSETQYF.

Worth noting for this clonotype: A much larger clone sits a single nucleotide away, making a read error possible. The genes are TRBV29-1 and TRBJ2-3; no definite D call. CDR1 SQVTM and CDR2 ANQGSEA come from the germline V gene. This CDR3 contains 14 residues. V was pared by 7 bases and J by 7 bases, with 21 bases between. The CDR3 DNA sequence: TGCAGCGCTGACGAACCCCGGCCCCCCTATACGCAGTATTTT. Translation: CSADEPRPPYTQYF.

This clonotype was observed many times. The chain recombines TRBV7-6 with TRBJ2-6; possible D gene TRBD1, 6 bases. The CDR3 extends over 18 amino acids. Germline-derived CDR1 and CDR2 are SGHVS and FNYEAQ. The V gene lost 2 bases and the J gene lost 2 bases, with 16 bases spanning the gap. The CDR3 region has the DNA TGTGCCAGCAGCTTATATGCAGGGGCGCTAACTGGGGCCAACGTCCTGACTTTC. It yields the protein CASSLYAGALTGANVLTF.

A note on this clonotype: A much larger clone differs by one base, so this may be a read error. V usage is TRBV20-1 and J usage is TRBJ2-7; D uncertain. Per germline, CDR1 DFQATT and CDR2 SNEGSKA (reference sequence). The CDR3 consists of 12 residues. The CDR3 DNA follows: TGCAGTGCTAGAGAAGGCTCCTACAAGCAGTACTTC. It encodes CSAREGSYKQYF.

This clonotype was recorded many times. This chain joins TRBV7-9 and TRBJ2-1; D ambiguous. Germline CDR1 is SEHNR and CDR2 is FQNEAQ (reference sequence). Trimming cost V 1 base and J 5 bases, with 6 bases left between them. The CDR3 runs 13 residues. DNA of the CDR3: TGTGCCAGCAGCTTAGACAGAAACAATGAGCAGTTCTTC. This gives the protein CASSLDRNNEQFF. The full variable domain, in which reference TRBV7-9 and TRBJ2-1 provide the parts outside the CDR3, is DTGVSQNPRHKITKRGQNVTFRCDPISEHNRLYWYRQTLGQGPEFLTYFQNEAQLEKSRLLSDRFSAERPKGSFSTLEIQRTEQGDSAMYLCASSLDRNNEQFFGPGTRLTVL.

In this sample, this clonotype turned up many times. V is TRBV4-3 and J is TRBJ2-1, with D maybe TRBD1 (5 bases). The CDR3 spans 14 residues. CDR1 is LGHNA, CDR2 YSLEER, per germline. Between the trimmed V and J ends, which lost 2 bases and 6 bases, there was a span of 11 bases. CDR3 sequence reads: CASSQLPGINEQFF. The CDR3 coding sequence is TGCGCCAGCAGCCAACTCCCAGGGATCAATGAGCAGTTCTTC.

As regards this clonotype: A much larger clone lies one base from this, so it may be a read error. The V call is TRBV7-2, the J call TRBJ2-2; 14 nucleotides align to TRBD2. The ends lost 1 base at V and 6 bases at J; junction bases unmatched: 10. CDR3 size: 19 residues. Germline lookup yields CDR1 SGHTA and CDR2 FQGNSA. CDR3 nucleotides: TGTGCCAGCAGCTTAGTAGGACTAGCGGGGGGCTTTAACTCCGGGGAGCTGTTTTTT. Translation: CASSLVGLAGGFNSGELFF.

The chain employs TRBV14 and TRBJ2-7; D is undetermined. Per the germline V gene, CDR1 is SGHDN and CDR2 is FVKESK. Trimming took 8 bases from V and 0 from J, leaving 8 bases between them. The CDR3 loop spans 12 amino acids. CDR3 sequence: CASGETSYEQYF. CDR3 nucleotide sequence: TGTGCCAGCGGGGAAACCTCCTACGAGCAGTACTTC.

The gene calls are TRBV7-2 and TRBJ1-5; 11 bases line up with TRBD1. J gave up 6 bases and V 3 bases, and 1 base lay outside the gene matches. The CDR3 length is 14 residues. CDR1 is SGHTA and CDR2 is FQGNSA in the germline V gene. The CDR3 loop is CASSLGQGVQPQHF. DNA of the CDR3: TGTGCCAGCAGCTTGGGACAGGGGGTTCAGCCCCAGCATTTT.

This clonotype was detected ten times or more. CDR3 bases: TGTGCCAGCAGTTTAACACAGTATCAGCCCCAGCATTTT. This codes for CASSLTQYQPQHF. The chain couples TRBV12-3 or TRBV12-4 to TRBJ1-5, with unresolved D. V lost 2 bases and J 5 bases, leaving 7 bases between the germline ends. The CDR3 has 13 residues.

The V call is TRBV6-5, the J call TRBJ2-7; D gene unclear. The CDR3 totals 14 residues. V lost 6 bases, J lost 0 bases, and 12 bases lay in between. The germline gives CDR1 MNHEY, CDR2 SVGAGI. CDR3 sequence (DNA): TGTGCCAGCAGCACGACTGGTAGCTCCTACGAGCAGTACTTC. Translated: CASSTTGSSYEQYF.

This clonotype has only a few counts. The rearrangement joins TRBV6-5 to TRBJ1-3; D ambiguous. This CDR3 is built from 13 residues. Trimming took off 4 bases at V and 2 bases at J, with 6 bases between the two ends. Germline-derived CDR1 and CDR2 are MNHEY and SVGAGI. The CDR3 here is CASSFDAGNTIYF. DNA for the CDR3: TGTGCCAGCAGTTTCGACGCTGGAAACACCATATATTTT.

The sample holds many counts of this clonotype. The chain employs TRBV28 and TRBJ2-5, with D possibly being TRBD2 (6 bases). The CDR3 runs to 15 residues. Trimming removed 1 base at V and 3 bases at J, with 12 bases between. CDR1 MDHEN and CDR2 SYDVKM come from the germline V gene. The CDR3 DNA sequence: TGTGCCAGCAGTTTATCAAGGCGGGGCAAAGAGACCCAGTACTTC. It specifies CASSLSRRGKETQYF.

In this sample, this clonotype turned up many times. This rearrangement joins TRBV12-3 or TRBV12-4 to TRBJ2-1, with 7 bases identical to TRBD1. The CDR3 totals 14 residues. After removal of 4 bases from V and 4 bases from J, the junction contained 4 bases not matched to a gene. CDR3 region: CASSSGDRYNEQFF. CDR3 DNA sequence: TGTGCCAGCAGTTCCGGGGACAGATACAATGAGCAGTTCTTC.

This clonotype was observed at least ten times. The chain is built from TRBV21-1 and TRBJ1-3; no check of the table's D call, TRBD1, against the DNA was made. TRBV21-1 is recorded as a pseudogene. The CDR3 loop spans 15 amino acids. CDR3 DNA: TGTGCCAGCAGCAAAGCCCGGGGTACTGGAAACACCATATATTTT. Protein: CASSKARGTGNTIYF.

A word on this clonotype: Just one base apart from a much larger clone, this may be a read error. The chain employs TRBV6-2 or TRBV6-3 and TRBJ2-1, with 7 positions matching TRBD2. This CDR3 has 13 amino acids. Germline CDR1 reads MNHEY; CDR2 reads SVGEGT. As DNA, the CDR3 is TGTGCCAGCAGTCCGACTAGCTTCAATGAGCGGTTCTTC. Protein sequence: CASSPTSFNERFF.